This T cell receptor (beta chain) derives from a study of T cells in Graves' hyperthyroidism and ophthalmopathy. Amplified TCR beta CDR3 regions derived from RNA transcripts. Primed by the HTBI set, a first-round RT-PCR was run on the TCR CDR3. TCRdb ran MiXCR on the multiplex PCR reads and lists one entry per CDR3 protein. This table has around 690,000 distinct CDR3 sequences, roughly 17% appearing once. V was shortened by 2 bases and J by 8 bases, with 14 bases between the two germline ends. Germline values: CDR1 MNHEY, CDR2 SVGEGT. This CDR3 region has 14 residues. V is TRBV6-2 or TRBV6-3 and J is TRBJ2-3; D possibly matches TRBD1 or TRBD2 (5 bases each). This clonotype was sampled from a man aged 50-59 years with Graves' hyperthyroidism. The source material was blood. The CDR3: CASSYGDGRLTQYF. The CDR3 DNA sequence: TGTGCCAGCAGTTACGGGGACGGCAGACTTACGCAGTATTTT.